The clone carrying this T cell receptor (beta chain) was found a few times. Profiling relied on immunoSEQ multiplex PCR, and the TCRdb table lists in-frame clones only, not all of them. The repertoire has roughly 2 million clones, 85% to 95% of them found once; the top ten carry 0.85% to 1.3%. CD45RO negativity and positive selection for CCR7 defined naive CD8 cells, a population that excluded terminally differentiated effector memory CD45RA+ cells. The source of the sample is a study of shared clonotypes between healthy human individuals. The sample was naive CD8+ T cells sorted from blood. The clonotype was recovered from a man between 18 and 35 years old in good health.

The CDR3 sequence: CASSSSGLPYGYTF. CDR3 bases: TGTGCCAGCAGTTCCTCCGGACTGCCATATGGCTACACCTTC. The genes are TRBV27 and TRBJ1-2; D unclear. CDR3 size: 14 residues. Trimming removed 4 bases from V and 5 bases from J, with 14 bases in between. In germline, CDR1 is MNHEY, CDR2 SMNVEV (reference sequence).